The source of this TCR beta chain is a study of T-cell reconstitution after alpha-beta-depleted transplantation in children. Study-wide results and limits: T-cell counts and diversity at one year following transplant were attributed mainly to newly produced T cells. At day 60, the high TCRbeta diversity found in some patients originated from recipient T cells and thymic progenitors that had survived. Expanded graft clones numbering several hundred reportedly gave rise to alpha-beta T cells about two months after transplant.

Concerning this clonotype itself: What it recognizes is unknown. A much more abundant neighbour one base away suggests this may be a read error.

The CDR3 sequence is 13 residues long. The V gene lost 6 bases and the J gene lost 1 base, with 9 bases spanning the gap. Unique molecular identifiers were incorporated when the TCRbeta library was constructed. TCRdb passed the PCR reads through MiXCR, listing each CDR3 protein once. The data show some 220,000 distinct CDR3 sequences, about 11% seen once. This TCR derives from a child less than two years old with acute myeloid leukemia, due to receive a stem cell transplant. V and J are TRBV12-3 or TRBV12-4 and TRBJ1-1; D is undetermined. The specimen was PBMCs, collected before TCRalphabeta/CD19-depleted stem cell transplant. The CDR3 DNA reads TGTGCCAGCAGCTTCCGGACGAACACTGAAGCTTTCTTT. Protein sequence: CASSFRTNTEAFF.